These 2 T cell receptor beta chains were all obtained from the same sample, sequenced in a study of shared clonotypes between healthy human individuals. TCRdb's table, derived via immunoSEQ multiplex PCR, lists solely in-frame clones and lacks some. The repertoire includes millions of clones, 85% to 95% of them detected once, and 1.1% sits in the top ten. Naivety among CD8 cells was defined by CD45RO negativity and positive CCR7 selection, thereby excluding terminally differentiated effector memory CD45RA+ cells. The material sequenced was naive CD8+ T cells sorted from blood. These receptors were taken from a man in his late teens or twenties in good health.

This sequence joins TRBV28 and TRBJ1-6; the match to TRBD1 covers 8 bases. The germline V gene has CDR1 MDHEN and CDR2 SYDVKM. The J segment lost 5 bases and the V segment lost 4 bases, leaving 1 base of the junction unmatched. The CDR3 covers 14 residues. The CDR3 is CASSWTGNNSPLHF. CDR3 coding DNA: TGTGCCAGCAGTTGGACAGGGAATAATTCACCCCTCCACTTT. The full variable domain, its missing parts supplied by reference TRBV28 and TRBJ1-6, is DVKVTQSSRYLVKRTGEKVFLECVQDMDHENMFWYRQDPGLGLRLIYFSYDVKMKEKGDIPEGYSVSREKKERFSLILESASTNQTSMYLCASSWTGNNSPLHFGNGTRLTVT.

The genes are TRBV4-3 and TRBJ2-1, with D unclear. The ends were cut back, 5 bases at V and 5 bases at J, with 22 bases in the middle. This CDR3 contains 17 residues. Germline loops: CDR1 LGHNA, CDR2 YSLEER. CDR3 in amino acids: CASSEHVDATPHNEQFF. The CDR3, as DNA: TGCGCCAGCAGCGAACATGTAGACGCGACTCCCCACAATGAGCAGTTCTTC.